The sequence of this TCR beta chain was determined in a study of T-cell reconstitution after alpha-beta-depleted transplantation in children. Study-wide findings and caveats: Several hundred rapidly expanded clones from non-depleted graft cells reportedly supplied alpha-beta T cells about two months post-transplant. T-cell counts and diversity at one year post-transplant came mainly from newly produced T cells.

Unique molecular identifiers were built into the TCRbeta library. TCRdb re-called the PCR reads through MiXCR, storing one row per CDR3 protein. The sample shows 540,000 or so distinct CDR3 sequences, 23% of them seen only once. Turning to this clonotype: Its antigen is unidentified.

The CDR3 sequence is 15 residues long. CDR1 is KGHSH, CDR2 LQKENI, per germline. The ends were cut back, 0 bases at V and 8 bases at J, with 14 bases in the middle. The receptor was isolated from a boy younger than two who had a stem cell transplant for acute myeloid leukemia, so the T cells may come from the graft donor. Sequenced here: PBMCs, mostly from graft donor cells, sampled 360 days after TCRalphabeta/CD19-depleted stem cell transplant. This chain uses TRBV18 with TRBJ2-1; tentative D call: TRBD2 (5 bases). This chain's CDR3 is CASSPPTGFVYEQFF. CDR3 sequence (DNA): TGTGCCAGCTCACCACCTACGGGGTTTGTCTATGAGCAGTTCTTC.